The 15 T cell receptor beta chains below were found in one sample sequenced in a study of OX40 agonist ivuxolimab in advanced cancers. TCRdb's table, derived via immunoSEQ multiplex PCR, lists solely in-frame clones and lacks some. The table shows tens of thousands of clones, with 80% to 95% occurring only once. This specimen was CD4+ or CD8+ T cells sorted from blood, taken in a trial of the OX40 agonist ivuxolimab. The receptors derive from an adult with an advanced solid tumor such as melanoma, head and neck, liver or kidney cancer.

CDR3 bases: TGTGCCAGCACAGGACAGGTCAATCAGCCCCAGCATTTT. Its translation: CASTGQVNQPQHF. This chain connects TRBV2 to TRBJ1-5; 7 positions agree with TRBD1. V gave up 7 bases and J gave up 3 bases; unmatched junction bases: 3. The germline gives CDR1 SNHLY, CDR2 FYNNEI. This CDR3 contains 13 residues. Variable domain in full (rest from reference TRBV2 and TRBJ1-5): EPEVTQTPSHQVTQMGQEVILRCVPISNHLYFYWYRQILGQKVEFLVSFYNNEISEKSEIFDDQFSVERPDGSNFTLKIRSTKLEDSAMYFCASTGQVNQPQHFGDGTRLSIL.

This clone was detected only once. The genes are TRBV19 and TRBJ2-7, with 9 bases aligning to TRBD1. After removal of 4 bases from V and 2 bases from J, the junction contained 3 bases not matched to a gene. Germline assignment: CDR1 LNHDA and CDR2 SQIVND (reference sequence). The CDR3 is 14 residues long. The CDR3 DNA is TGTGCCAGTAGTAGTTGGGACAGGGCCTACGAGCAGTACTTC. This translates into CASSSWDRAYEQYF. Full variable domain (rest looked up from reference TRBV19 and TRBJ2-7): DGGITQSPKYLFRKEGQNVTLSCEQNLNHDAMYWYRQDPGQGLRLIYYSQIVNDFQKGDIAEGYSVSREKKESFPLTVTSAQKNPTAFYLCASSSWDRAYEQYFGPGTRLTVT.

The V call is TRBV6-5, the J call TRBJ1-4; D gene ambiguous. Between the trimmed V and J ends, which lost 0 bases and 13 bases, there was a span of 21 bases. Per the germline V gene, CDR1 is MNHEY and CDR2 is SVGAGI. CDR3 size: 16 residues. The CDR3 nucleotides read TGTGCCAGCAGTTACTCGATATTGCAGATACCTAAAAGACTGTTTTTT. Its translation is CASSYSILQIPKRLFF.

V gene TRBV6-1 combines with J gene TRBJ2-3; D is undetermined. V was trimmed by 1 base and J by 6 bases, leaving 14 bases between them. This CDR3 is built from 15 residues. Germline-derived CDR1 and CDR2 are MNHNS and SASEGT. The CDR3: CASSEVFSSVDTQYF. CDR3 bases: TGTGCCAGCAGTGAAGTCTTTTCTTCGGTGGATACGCAGTATTTT.

The chain couples TRBV6-6 to TRBJ1-5; the match to TRBD1 covers 8 bases. From germline, CDR1 is MNHNY and CDR2 SVGAGI (reference sequence). V lost 10 bases and J lost 6; bases outside the gene matches: 11. This CDR3 spans 14 amino acids. CDR3 bases: TGTGCCACGTCCCAGGGGGCGAGTAGTCAGCCCCAGCATTTT. Protein sequence: CATSQGASSQPQHF.

The rearrangement links TRBV10-3 to TRBJ2-5, with 9 bases aligning to TRBD1. Losses at the gene ends were 6 bases for V and 3 bases for J; bases not matched to a gene: 5. The V gene's germline CDR1 is ENHRY and CDR2 SYGVKD. CDR3 length: 14 residues. CDR3 residues: CAISPGQGKETQYF. As DNA, the CDR3 is TGTGCCATCAGCCCGGGACAGGGAAAAGAGACCCAGTACTTC.

The rearrangement links TRBV30 to TRBJ1-5; D remains ambiguous. V lost 0 bases and J lost 3, with 15 bases in between. This CDR3 region has 16 residues. CDR1 is GTSNPN, CDR2 SVGIG, per germline (reference sequence). The CDR3 loop is CAWSVQFLGNNQPQHF. The CDR3 DNA is TGTGCCTGGAGTGTACAATTTTTGGGGAACAATCAGCCCCAGCATTTT.

In this sample, this clone turned up once. The chain joins TRBV5-1 to TRBJ2-1; D could derive from TRBD1 or TRBD2 (6 bases each). This CDR3 has 14 residues. V was pared by 4 bases and J by 7 bases, with 15 bases between. CDR1 and CDR2 from the germline V gene are SGHRS and YFSETQ. CDR3 nucleotide sequence: TGCGCCAGCAGCCCTCGGGGGCCGGGAAATGAGCAGTTCTTC. The encoded protein is CASSPRGPGNEQFF.

This clone showed up just once. The V call is TRBV19, the J call TRBJ2-7; D possibly uses TRBD1 or TRBD2 (5 bases each). V was cut by 4 bases and J by 3 bases, with 16 bases left in between. Germline CDR1 and CDR2: LNHDA and SQIVND (reference sequence). This CDR3 comprises 15 residues. CDR3 coding DNA: TGTGCCAGTAGTACCCAACCCCAGGGAGACTACGAGCAGTACTTC. Amino acids: CASSTQPQGDYEQYF.

The genes are TRBV27 and TRBJ2-7, with 12 bases identical to TRBD2. The CDR3 extends over 14 amino acids. Germline loops: CDR1 MNHEY, CDR2 SMNVEV (reference sequence). V was clipped by 11 bases and J by 5 bases; unmatched bases: 10. Here the CDR3 DNA reads TGTGCCTCGAATAGAGGACTAGCGGGAAACGAGCAGTACTTC. The encoded protein is CASNRGLAGNEQYF.

The V call is TRBV29-1, the J call TRBJ2-6; tentatively, D is TRBD2 (5 bases). The germline V and J ends were trimmed by 6 bases and 3 bases, with 9 bases remaining between them. The CDR3 contains 13 residues. Germline assignment: CDR1 SQVTM and CDR2 ANQGSEA. The CDR3 nucleotides are TGCAGCGTGAACAGCGGTGGGGCCAACGTCCTGACTTTC. Translating it yields CSVNSGGANVLTF.

The gene calls are TRBV6-5 and TRBJ1-2; D perhaps matches TRBD1 (5 bases). Per the germline V gene, CDR1 is MNHEY and CDR2 is SVGAGI. The ends were cut back, 7 bases at V and 0 bases at J, with 12 bases in the middle. CDR3 length: 14 residues. This CDR3 reads CASKEGLSNYGYTF. The CDR3 coding sequence is TGTGCCAGCAAGGAGGGGTTGTCTAACTATGGCTACACCTTC.

V gene TRBV6-5 combines with J gene TRBJ2-7; D unclear. Germline V gene sequence: CDR1 MNHEY, CDR2 SVGAGI. Trimming left V 0 bases short and J 3 bases short, with 9 bases between. CDR3 length equals 14 residues. The CDR3 region is CASSYSAGSYEQYF. In nucleotides, the CDR3 is TGTGCCAGCAGTTACTCGGCAGGTAGCTACGAGCAGTACTTC.

V is TRBV5-8 and J is TRBJ1-2, with a tentative D call TRBD1 (5 bases). Germline loops: CDR1 SGHTS, CDR2 YDEGEE. The CDR3 consists of 13 residues. The V end was cut by 4 bases, the J end by 7 bases, with 14 bases between. CDR3 sequence reads: CASSVVRGGGYTF. CDR3 in DNA: TGTGCCAGCAGCGTTGTGCGCGGGGGTGGCTACACCTTC.

This chain links TRBV6-6 with TRBJ1-2; perhaps TRBD1 as D (6 bases). The germline CDR1 and CDR2 sequences are MNHNY and SVGAGI (reference sequence). CDR3 length: 13 residues. V lost 5 bases and J 8 bases, leaving 15 bases between the germline ends. CDR3 in DNA: TGTGCCAGCAGTCTGTCAGGGGCGCAGGGCTACACCTTC. Its translation: CASSLSGAQGYTF.